This TCR beta chain stems from a study of control samples from healthy donors and cancer patients (dated by TCRdb to the early 2020s). Notes on this clone: Its cognate antigen has yet to be identified. Per-base qualities were not stored, and no clone one base away is much larger.

The CDR3 holds 15 amino acids from the cysteine to the phenylalanine. Only CDR3 DNA is held: 45 bases, read in frame from base 1. From the germline V gene, CDR1 is SGHAT and CDR2 is FQNNGV. The V end loses 5 bases and the J end loses 4 bases, and a stretch of 17 bases separates them. Library preparation was by the immunoSEQ multiplex PCR assay. TCRdb holds this immuneACCESS table with in-frame rearrangements only. Some clones are missing; in checked studies, unresolved V genes explain under half, and the rest has no known cause. This sample is represented by roughly 88,000 clones; 91% of them were singletons. The ten largest clonotypes hold around 0.9% of the sample.

The sequence came from a woman in her thirties in good health. Material for sequencing was blood. The chain was built from TRBV11-2 and TRBJ2-5; possibly the D gene is TRBD1, per 6 matching bases. The nucleotide sequence reads as follows: TGTGCCAGCAGCCAGGGACAAGAGGGGCGAGAGACCCAGTACTTC. Translated, it gives CASSQGQEGRETQYF. The full variable domain, with segments outside the CDR3 supplied by the reference TRBV11-2 and TRBJ2-5 proteins, appears as EAGVAQSPRYKIIEKRQSVAFWCNPISGHATLYWYQQILGQGPKLLIQFQNNGVVDDSQLPKDRFSAERLKGVDSTLKIQPAKLEDSAVYLCASSQGQEGRETQYFGPGTRLLVL.